This T cell receptor beta chain is from a study of blood T cell repertoires in COVID-19. About the research overall: Both acute and convalescent COVID-19 samples were obtained from the United States, Italy and Spain. T cells, B-cell-depleted T cells, or PBMCs supplied cDNA or gDNA.

In the original workflow: Amplification with reference gene primers provided the estimates of nucleated cell counts. TCRdb keeps only in-frame clones here, not all; method: immunoSEQ multiplex PCR. V, J and clone size are those of that table, while D and trimming were read from the DNA. The sample consists of 150,000 to 200,000 clones, about 78% of them appearing once. Germline lookup yields CDR1 SGDLS and CDR2 YYNGEE. Trimming left V 4 bases short and J 4 bases short, with 12 bases between. The CDR3 covers 14 residues. The V and J genes are TRBV9 and TRBJ1-5, with D perhaps matching TRBD1 (5 bases). The source material was peripheral blood. This TCR was sampled from a woman in her 50s with active or convalescent COVID-19. Written as DNA, the CDR3 is TGTGCCAGCAGCCCAAATACAGGTAATCAGCCCCAGCATTTT. Encoded protein: CASSPNTGNQPQHF. The complete variable domain, with remaining parts taken from reference TRBV9 and TRBJ1-5, reads DSGVTQTPKHLITATGQRVTLRCSPRSGDLSVYWYQQSLDQGLQFLIQYYNGEERAKGNILERFSAQQFPDLHSELNLSSLELGDSALYFCASSPNTGNQPQHFGDGTRLSIL.